This T cell receptor beta chain was recovered during a study of CD8 T cells in Susac syndrome. This clonotype has more than one count but fewer than ten. The CDR3 runs 11 residues. V shed 3 bases and J shed 2 bases, with 2 bases lying between them. Germline-derived CDR1 and CDR2 are SGDLS and YYNGEE. Random hexamers were used to reverse transcribe 0.5 to 1 ug of RNA. One entry per CDR3 protein results from TCRdb running MiXCR on the immunoSEQ multiplex PCR reads. The sample shows around 140,000 distinct CDR3 sequences, roughly 95% of them seen only once. The TCR comes from a human donor with multiple sclerosis. V and J are TRBV9 and TRBJ1-1; D uncertain. The sequenced sample was CD4+ T cells from PBMCs. The CDR3 loop is CASSANTEAFF. The CDR3 DNA reads as TGTGCCAGCAGCGCCAACACTGAAGCTTTCTTT.